The 3 T cell receptor beta chains listed next were all sequenced from one sample in a study of cytomegalovirus exposure and HLA in healthy donors. The study ran its PCR with 60 Vbeta and 13 Jbeta primers. Profiling relied on immunoSEQ multiplex PCR, and the TCRdb table lists in-frame clones only, not all of them. The sample contains 200,000 or so clones, about four fifths of which appear only once. The sample was PBMCs. The receptors originated from a woman aged 25 to 39 in good health and CMV-seropositive.

The chain recombines TRBV5-4 with TRBJ1-1, with TRBD1 as a possible D gene (6 bases). CDR1 and CDR2 (germline): SGHNT, YYREEE (reference sequence). This CDR3 contains 14 residues. V lost 5 bases and J 0 bases, leaving 11 bases between the germline ends. This chain's CDR3 is CASSPTGVNTEAFF. The CDR3 region has the DNA TGTGCCAGCAGTCCGACAGGAGTGAACACTGAAGCTTTCTTT.

This chain links TRBV7-2 with TRBJ2-1, with TRBD2 identical over 13 bases. The germline gives CDR1 SGHTA, CDR2 FQGNSA. V was clipped by 2 bases and J by 6 bases; unmatched bases: 7. This CDR3 is built from 17 residues. CDR3 nucleotides: TGTGCCAGCAGCTTATACGTCCGGACTAGCGGGGGCAATGAGCAGTTCTTC. Amino acids: CASSLYVRTSGGNEQFF.

V usage is TRBV7-9 and J usage is TRBJ1-5, with D perhaps matching TRBD1 (5 bases). This CDR3 is 14 amino acids long. The germline V gene has CDR1 SEHNR and CDR2 FQNEAQ (reference sequence). Trimming removed 5 bases at V and 4 bases at J, with 12 bases between. The CDR3 spells CASSPGGGNQPQHF. The CDR3 DNA follows: TGTGCCAGCAGCCCTGGGGGGGGTAATCAGCCCCAGCATTTT.